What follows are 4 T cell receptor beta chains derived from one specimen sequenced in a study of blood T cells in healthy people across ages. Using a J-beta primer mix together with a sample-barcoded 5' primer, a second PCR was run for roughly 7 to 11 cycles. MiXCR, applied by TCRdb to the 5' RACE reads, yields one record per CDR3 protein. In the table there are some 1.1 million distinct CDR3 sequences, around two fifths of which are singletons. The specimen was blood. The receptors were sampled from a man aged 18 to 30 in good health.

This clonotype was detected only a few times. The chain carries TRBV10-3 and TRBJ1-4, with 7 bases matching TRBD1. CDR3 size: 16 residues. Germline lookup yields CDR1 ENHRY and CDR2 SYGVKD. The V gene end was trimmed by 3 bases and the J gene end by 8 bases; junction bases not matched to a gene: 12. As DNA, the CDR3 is TGTGCCATCAGTGATGGGACAGCCGGCGGATGGGAAAAACTGTTTTTT. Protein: CAISDGTAGGWEKLFF.

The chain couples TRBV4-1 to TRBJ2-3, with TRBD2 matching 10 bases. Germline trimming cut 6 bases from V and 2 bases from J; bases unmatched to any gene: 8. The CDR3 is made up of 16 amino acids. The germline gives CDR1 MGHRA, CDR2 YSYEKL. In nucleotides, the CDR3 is TGCGCCAGCAGGACCTGGACTAGCGGCCCCACAGATACGCAGTATTTT. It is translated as CASRTWTSGPTDTQYF.

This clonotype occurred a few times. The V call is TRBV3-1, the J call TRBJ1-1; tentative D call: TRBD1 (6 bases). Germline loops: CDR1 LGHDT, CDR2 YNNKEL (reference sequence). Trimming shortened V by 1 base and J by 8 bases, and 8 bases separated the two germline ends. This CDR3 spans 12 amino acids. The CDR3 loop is CASSQAQGEAFF. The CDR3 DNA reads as TGTGCCAGCAGCCAAGCGCAGGGGGAAGCTTTCTTT.

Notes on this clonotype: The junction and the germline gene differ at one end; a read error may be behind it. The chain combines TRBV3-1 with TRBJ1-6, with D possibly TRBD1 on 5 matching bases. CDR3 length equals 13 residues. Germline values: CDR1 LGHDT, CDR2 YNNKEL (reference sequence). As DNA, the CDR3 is TGTGCCAGCGGCCAGGGACGAGCGGCACCCCTCCACTTT. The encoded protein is CASGQGRAAPLHF.